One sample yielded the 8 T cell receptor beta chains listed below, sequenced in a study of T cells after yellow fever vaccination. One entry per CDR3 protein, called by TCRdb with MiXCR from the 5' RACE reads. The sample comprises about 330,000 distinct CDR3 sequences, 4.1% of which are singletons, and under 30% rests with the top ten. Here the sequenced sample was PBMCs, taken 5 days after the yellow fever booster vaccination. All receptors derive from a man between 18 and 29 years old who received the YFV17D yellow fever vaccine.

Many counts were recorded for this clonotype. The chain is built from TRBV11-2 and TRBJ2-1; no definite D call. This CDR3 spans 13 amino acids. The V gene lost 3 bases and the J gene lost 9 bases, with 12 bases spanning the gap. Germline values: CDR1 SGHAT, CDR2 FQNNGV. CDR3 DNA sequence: TGTGCCAGCAGCTTTTATTCTCATAGTGAGCAGTTCTTC. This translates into CASSFYSHSEQFF.

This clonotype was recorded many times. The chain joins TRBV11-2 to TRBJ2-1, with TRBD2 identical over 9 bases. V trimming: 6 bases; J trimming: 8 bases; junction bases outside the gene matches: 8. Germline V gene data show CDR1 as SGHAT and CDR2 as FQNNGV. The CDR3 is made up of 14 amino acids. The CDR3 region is CASRRGGLADEQFF. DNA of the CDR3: TGTGCCAGCAGAAGGGGGGGACTAGCCGATGAGCAGTTCTTC.

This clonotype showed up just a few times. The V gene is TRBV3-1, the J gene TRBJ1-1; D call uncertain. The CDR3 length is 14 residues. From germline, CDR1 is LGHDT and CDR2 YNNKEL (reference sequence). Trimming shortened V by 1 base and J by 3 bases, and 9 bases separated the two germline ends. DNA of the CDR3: TGTGCCAGCAGCCAAGTCGCGGGGTACACTGAAGCTTTCTTT. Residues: CASSQVAGYTEAFF.

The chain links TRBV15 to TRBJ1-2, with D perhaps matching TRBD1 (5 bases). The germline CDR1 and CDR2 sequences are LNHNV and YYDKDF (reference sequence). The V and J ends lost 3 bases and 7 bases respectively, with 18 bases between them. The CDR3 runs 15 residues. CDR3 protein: CATSSQGDTDGGYTF. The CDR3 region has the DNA TGTGCCACCAGCAGTCAGGGAGATACGGACGGTGGCTACACCTTC.

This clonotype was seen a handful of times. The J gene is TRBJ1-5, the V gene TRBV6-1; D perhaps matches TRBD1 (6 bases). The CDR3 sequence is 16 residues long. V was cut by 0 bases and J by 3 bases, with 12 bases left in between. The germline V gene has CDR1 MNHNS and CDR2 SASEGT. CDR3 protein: CASSEARNRDNQPQHF. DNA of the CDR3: TGTGCCAGCAGTGAAGCTCGAAACAGGGACAATCAGCCCCAGCATTTT.

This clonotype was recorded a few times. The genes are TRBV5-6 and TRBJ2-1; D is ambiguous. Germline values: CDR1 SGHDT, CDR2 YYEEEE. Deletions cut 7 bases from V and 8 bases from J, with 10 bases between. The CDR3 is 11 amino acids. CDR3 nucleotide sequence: TGTGCCAGCGCCCTGGGCCATGAGCAGTTCTTC. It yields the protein CASALGHEQFF.

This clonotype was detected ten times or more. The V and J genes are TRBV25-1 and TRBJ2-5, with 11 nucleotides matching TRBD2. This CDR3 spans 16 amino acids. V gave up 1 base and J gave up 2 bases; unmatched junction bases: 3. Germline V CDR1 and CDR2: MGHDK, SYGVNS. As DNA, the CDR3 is TGTGCCAGCAGTGAATGGGCTAGCGGGGGGCAAGAGACCCAGTACTTC. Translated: CASSEWASGGQETQYF. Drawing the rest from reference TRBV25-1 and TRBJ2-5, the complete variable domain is EADIYQTPRYLVIGTGKKITLECSQTMGHDKMYWYQQDPGMELHLIHYSYGVNSTEKGDLSSESTVSRIRTEHFPLTLESARPSHTSQYLCASSEWASGGQETQYFGPGTRLLVL.

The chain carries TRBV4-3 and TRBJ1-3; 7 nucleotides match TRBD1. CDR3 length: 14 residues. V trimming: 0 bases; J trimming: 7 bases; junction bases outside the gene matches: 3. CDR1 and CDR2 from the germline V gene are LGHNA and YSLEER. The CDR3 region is CASSQETGSNTIYF. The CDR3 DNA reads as TGCGCCAGCAGCCAAGAGACAGGGTCGAACACCATATATTTT.